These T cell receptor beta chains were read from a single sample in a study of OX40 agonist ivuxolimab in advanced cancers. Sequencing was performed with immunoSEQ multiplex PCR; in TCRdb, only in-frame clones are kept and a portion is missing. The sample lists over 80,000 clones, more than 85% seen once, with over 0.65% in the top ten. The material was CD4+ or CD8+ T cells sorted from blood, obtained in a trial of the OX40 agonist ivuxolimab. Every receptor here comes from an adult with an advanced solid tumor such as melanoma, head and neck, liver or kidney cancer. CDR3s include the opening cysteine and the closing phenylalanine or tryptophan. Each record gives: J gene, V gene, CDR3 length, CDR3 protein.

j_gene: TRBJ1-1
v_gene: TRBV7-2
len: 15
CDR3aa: CASSLKQGGGTEAFF

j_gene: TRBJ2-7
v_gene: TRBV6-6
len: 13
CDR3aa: CASGDDSSYEQYF

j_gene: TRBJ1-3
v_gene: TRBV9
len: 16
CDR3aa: CASSVEQDRSGNTIYF

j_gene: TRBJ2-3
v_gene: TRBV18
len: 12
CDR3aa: CASSPGADTQYF

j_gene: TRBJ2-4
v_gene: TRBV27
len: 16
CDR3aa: CASRSRTGGGRGIQYF

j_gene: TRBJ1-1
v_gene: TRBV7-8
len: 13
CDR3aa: CASSLELNTEAFF

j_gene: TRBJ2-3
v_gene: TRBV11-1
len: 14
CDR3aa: CASSLRDSTDTQYF

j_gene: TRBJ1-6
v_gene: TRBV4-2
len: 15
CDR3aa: CASSQAQKGYSPLHF

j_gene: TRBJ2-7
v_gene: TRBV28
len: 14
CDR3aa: CASSEDYRSYEQYF

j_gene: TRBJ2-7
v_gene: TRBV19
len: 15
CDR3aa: CASSSLYEGPEEQYF

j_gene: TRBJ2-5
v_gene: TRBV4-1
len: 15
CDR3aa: CASSQGWGVQETQYF

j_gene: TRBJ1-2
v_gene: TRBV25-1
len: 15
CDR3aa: CASGDRDRGLRGYTF

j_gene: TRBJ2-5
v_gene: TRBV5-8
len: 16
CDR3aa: CASSWGDRGTGETQYF

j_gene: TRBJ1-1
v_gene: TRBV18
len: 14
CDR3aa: CASSTGRLNTEAFF

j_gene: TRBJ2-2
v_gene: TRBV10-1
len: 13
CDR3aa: CASGERVVEELFF

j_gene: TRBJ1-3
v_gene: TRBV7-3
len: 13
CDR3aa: CASSPASGNTIYF

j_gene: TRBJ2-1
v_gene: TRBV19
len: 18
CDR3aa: CASSNAGSGTSGSNEQFF

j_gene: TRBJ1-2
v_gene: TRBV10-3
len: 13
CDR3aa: CAISEPRVHGYTF

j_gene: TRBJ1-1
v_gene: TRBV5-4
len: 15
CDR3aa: CASSLRRDRGSEAFF

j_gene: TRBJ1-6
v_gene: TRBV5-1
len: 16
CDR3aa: CASSLGTGTQNSPLHF

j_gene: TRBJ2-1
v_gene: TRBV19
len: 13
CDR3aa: CASKGQGNNEQFF

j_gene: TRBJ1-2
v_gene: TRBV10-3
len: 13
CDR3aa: CAARGQGIDGYTF

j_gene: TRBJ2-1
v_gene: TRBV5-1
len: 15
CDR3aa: CASSLGGQAYNEQFF

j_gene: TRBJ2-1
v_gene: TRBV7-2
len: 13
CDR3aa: CASSPSGNNEQFF

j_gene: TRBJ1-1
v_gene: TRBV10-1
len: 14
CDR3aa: CASSRQGINTEAFF

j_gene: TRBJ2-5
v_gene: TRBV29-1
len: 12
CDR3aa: CSVESSRETQYF

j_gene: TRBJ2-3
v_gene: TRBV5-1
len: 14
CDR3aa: CASSPGQGRDTQYF

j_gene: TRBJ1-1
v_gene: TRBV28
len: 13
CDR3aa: CASNTGGASEAFF

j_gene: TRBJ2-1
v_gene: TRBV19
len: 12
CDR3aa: CASRRDYNEQFF

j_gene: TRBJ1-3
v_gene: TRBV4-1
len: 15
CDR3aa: CASSQERFYGNTIYF

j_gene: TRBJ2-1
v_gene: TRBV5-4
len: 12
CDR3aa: CASSGEVVEQFF

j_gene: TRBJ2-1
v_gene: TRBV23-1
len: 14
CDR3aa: CASSLLAGLNEQFF

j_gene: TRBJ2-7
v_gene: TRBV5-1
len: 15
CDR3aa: CASSSMGTGAYEQYF

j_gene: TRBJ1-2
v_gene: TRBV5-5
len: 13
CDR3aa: CASSSGRNYGYTF

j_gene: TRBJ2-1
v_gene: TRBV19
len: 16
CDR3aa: CASSIEGGRVYNEQFF

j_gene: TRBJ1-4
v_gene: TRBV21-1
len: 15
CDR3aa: CASSTGPGLGEKLFF

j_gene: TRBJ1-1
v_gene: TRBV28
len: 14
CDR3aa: CASRPVRRDTEAFF